The 14 T cell receptor beta chains listed next were all sequenced from one sample in a study of blood T cell repertoires in COVID-19 (dated by TCRdb to the early 2020s). Libraries were constructed by the immunoSEQ multiplex PCR assay. TCRdb holds this immuneACCESS table with in-frame rearrangements only. Some clones are missing; in checked studies, unresolved V genes explain under half, and the rest has no known cause. The sample table contains roughly 300,000 clones; only one count was recorded for 80% to 95% of them. 2% to 2.5% of the sample is held by the ten biggest clonotypes. Specimen: peripheral blood. Receptors originate from a woman aged 25 to 39 with COVID-19, enrolled during active disease.

The chain recombines TRBV10-3 with TRBJ2-7; 8 nucleotides line up with TRBD1. The germline V gene has CDR1 ENHRY and CDR2 SYGVKD. With 3 bases clipped from V and 0 bases from J, the junction kept 7 bases outside the gene matches. CDR3 length equals 16 residues. CDR3 bases: TGTGCCATCAGTGAACACGACAGGGGTAACTCCTACGAGCAGTACTTC. This codes for CAISEHDRGNSYEQYF.

The chain links TRBV11-2 to TRBJ2-7; 7 nucleotides align to TRBD2. The germline V gene encodes CDR1 SGHAT and CDR2 FQNNGV. With 2 bases clipped from V and 1 base from J, the junction kept 8 bases outside the gene matches. CDR3 size: 16 residues. The CDR3 DNA reads as TGTGCCAGCAGCTTATCTCGAGCGGGATTGTCCTACGAGCAGTACTTC. Protein: CASSLSRAGLSYEQYF.

The chain joins TRBV19 to TRBJ2-5, with 10 bases identical to TRBD1. Germline CDR1 reads LNHDA; CDR2 reads SQIVND (reference sequence). V gave up 5 bases and J gave up 5 bases; unmatched junction bases: 11. The CDR3 spans 16 residues. The CDR3 reads CASSLNGPGQGETQYF. For the CDR3, the DNA is TGTGCCAGTAGTCTTAACGGACCGGGACAGGGGGAGACCCAGTACTTC. The full variable domain, its missing parts supplied by reference TRBV19 and TRBJ2-5, is DGGITQSPKYLFRKEGQNVTLSCEQNLNHDAMYWYRQDPGQGLRLIYYSQIVNDFQKGDIAEGYSVSREKKESFPLTVTSAQKNPTAFYLCASSLNGPGQGETQYFGPGTRLLVL.

The chain recombines TRBV19 with TRBJ1-5; a possible D gene is TRBD1 (6 bases). V shed 6 bases and J shed 0 bases, with 15 bases lying between them. Germline V gene sequence: CDR1 LNHDA, CDR2 SQIVND (reference sequence). The length of the CDR3 is 16 residues. CDR3 coding DNA: TGTGCCAGTAGCTTAAAGGCAGGGGATAGCAATCAGCCCCAGCATTTT. Translated, it gives CASSLKAGDSNQPQHF.

This CDR3 is CASSIARGMGGGTEAFF. The CDR3 coding sequence is TGTGCCAGTAGTATAGCCAGGGGGATGGGAGGTGGTACTGAAGCTTTCTTT. The chain combines TRBV19 with TRBJ1-1; 7 bases line up with TRBD1. This CDR3 comprises 17 residues. Losses at the gene ends were 1 base for V and 5 bases for J; bases not matched to a gene: 13. Germline loops: CDR1 LNHDA, CDR2 SQIVND (reference sequence).

The chain has TRBV13 and TRBJ2-1; 13 bases line up with TRBD2. J lost 3 bases, V lost 5 bases, and 10 bases had no gene match. The CDR3 contains 18 residues. Germline values: CDR1 PRHDT, CDR2 FYEKMQ (reference sequence). The CDR3 DNA reads TGTGCCAGCAGCGGGCCTGCGGGGACTAGCGGGATCTACAATGAGCAGTTCTTC. Translated: CASSGPAGTSGIYNEQFF. The full variable domain, completed using reference TRBV13 and TRBJ2-1, is AAGVIQSPRHLIKEKRETATLKCYPIPRHDTVYWYQQGPGQDPQFLISFYEKMQSDKGSIPDRFSAQQFSDYHSELNMSSLELGDSALYFCASSGPAGTSGIYNEQFFGPGTRLTVL.

This chain uses TRBV19 with TRBJ2-1; the match to TRBD2 covers 14 bases. V gave up 5 bases and J gave up 7 bases; unmatched junction bases: 10. This CDR3 has 17 amino acids. Germline V gene data show CDR1 as LNHDA and CDR2 as SQIVND (reference sequence). The CDR3 DNA follows: TGTGCCAGTAGTTTGACTAGCGGGAGGGCCGGGGGGAATGAGCAGTTCTTC. Translation gives CASSLTSGRAGGNEQFF.

The CDR3 coding sequence is TGTGCCAGCAGTTTAATTCTACAGGGGAAGTATTCCACCTTC. It translates to CASSLILQGKYSTF. J is TRBJ1-2 and V is TRBV28; 7 bases match TRBD1. V shed 2 bases and J 13 bases; nucleotides not matched to a gene: 13. In germline, CDR1 is MDHEN, CDR2 SYDVKM. This CDR3 contains 14 residues.

The chain links TRBV12-3 or TRBV12-4 to TRBJ1-5; a weak D match, TRBD1 (5 bases). Trimming removed 3 bases from V and 5 bases from J, with 8 bases in between. The CDR3 has 13 residues. CDR3 nucleotide sequence: TGTGCCAGCAGTTTGGGGGGACATCAGCCCCAGCATTTT. This sequence encodes CASSLGGHQPQHF.

The gene calls are TRBV6-2 or TRBV6-3 and TRBJ2-5; D is unclear. The V and J ends lost 4 bases and 5 bases respectively, with 5 bases between them. This CDR3 comprises 11 residues. Per germline, CDR1 MNHEY and CDR2 SVGEGT. CDR3 bases: TGTGCCAGCAGTTCACTGGAGACCCAGTACTTC. The encoded protein is CASSSLETQYF.

The gene calls are TRBV7-8 and TRBJ1-1; 8 bases fit TRBD1. The CDR3 is made up of 16 amino acids. With V trimmed by 3 bases and J by 3 bases, 9 bases remained unmatched. Germline V CDR1 and CDR2: SGHVS, FQNEAQ. CDR3 sequence (DNA): TGTGCCAGCAGCTTTGGACAGGGTACGTGGGACACTGAAGCTTTCTTT. Protein product: CASSFGQGTWDTEAFF. Full variable domain (outside the CDR3, taken from reference TRBV7-8 and TRBJ1-1): GAGVSQSPRYKVAKRGQDVALRCDPISGHVSLFWYQQALGQGPEFLTYFQNEAQLDKSGLPSDRFFAERPEGSVSTLKIQRTQQEDSAVYLCASSFGQGTWDTEAFFGQGTRLTVV.

The V and J genes are TRBV27 and TRBJ1-5; D remains ambiguous. V was cut by 2 bases and J by 5 bases, with 10 bases left in between. From germline, CDR1 is MNHEY and CDR2 SMNVEV (reference sequence). The CDR3 sequence is 14 residues long. CDR3 residues: CASSLGESYQPQHF. The CDR3 bases are TGTGCCAGCAGTTTAGGGGAGTCCTATCAGCCCCAGCATTTT.

This chain uses TRBV19 with TRBJ1-1; 12 nucleotides agree with TRBD1. The germline V gene encodes CDR1 LNHDA and CDR2 SQIVND (reference sequence). The trim removed 7 bases at V and 4 bases at J, leaving 1 base unmatched. The CDR3 length is 13 residues. The CDR3 coding sequence is TGTGCCAGTAAGGGACAGGGGGCCACTGAAGCTTTCTTT. It specifies CASKGQGATEAFF.

The chain is built from TRBV7-2 and TRBJ2-4; possibly TRBD2 for D (8 bases). Per the germline V gene, CDR1 is SGHTA and CDR2 is FQGNSA. Trimming took off 5 bases at V and 7 bases at J, with 15 bases between the two ends. The CDR3 spans 14 residues. This CDR3 reads CASSRGGQRNIQYF. The CDR3 DNA is TGTGCCAGCAGCCGGGGGGGACAGAGGAACATTCAGTACTTC.